This T cell receptor (beta chain) is from a study of long-term antiretroviral therapy in people with HIV. Overall study context: Samples collected earliest predate the 2015 immediate-ART recommendation by about a decade.

Note on this clone: The antigen is not known.

General observations from the study: Clones showing expansion before ART dominated the repertoire at all time points. Controls exceeded HIV repertoires in CDR3 length range.

A v3.0 immunoSEQ assay was performed at survey level. Sequencing was performed with immunoSEQ multiplex PCR; in TCRdb, only in-frame clones are kept and a portion is missing. The sample contains tens of thousands of clones, around 84% of which appear only once. The receptor comes from a man aged 45-65 years with HIV. The material sequenced was unsorted PBMCs, taken 3 years after starting antiretroviral therapy.

The CDR3 is CASSPSIREYYEQYF. As DNA, the CDR3 is TGTGCCAGCTCACCAAGTATACGGGAATACTACGAGCAGTACTTC. The chain employs TRBV18 and TRBJ2-7; a possible D gene is TRBD2 (5 bases). CDR1 is KGHSH and CDR2 is LQKENI in the germline V gene. The CDR3 extends over 15 amino acids. V was trimmed by 2 bases and J by 3 bases, leaving 14 bases between them.